The 28 T cell receptor beta chains in this list originate from one sample, sequenced in a study of shared clonotypes between healthy human individuals. Assay: immunoSEQ multiplex PCR; the TCRdb copy retains only in-frame clones and omits some. The repertoire consists of more than 2 million clones, with about 94% occurring once and the leading ten covering about 1.7%. Terminally differentiated effector memory CD45RA+ cells were excluded from the naive CD8 cells, which were CD45RO-negative and positively selected for CCR7. Sample: naive CD8+ T cells from PBMCs. These receptors were obtained from a man between 18 and 35 years old in good health. Some clones in this sample may be carry-over from other donors' samples.

The chain has TRBV7-9 and TRBJ2-1; 9 bases are a match to TRBD2. Trimming took 10 bases from V and 9 from J; bases not matched to a gene: 4. This CDR3 is built from 11 residues. Germline assignment: CDR1 SEHNR and CDR2 FQNEAQ (reference sequence). The DNA for the CDR3 is TGTGCCACTAGCGGGGCTACTGAGCAGTTCTTC. This codes for CATSGATEQFF.

Concerning this clone: The sample carries other DNA sequences with the same CDR3. The chain employs TRBV7-3 and TRBJ2-1; 15 nucleotides agree with TRBD2. Germline CDR1 is SGHTA and CDR2 is FQGTGA. The CDR3 contains 15 residues. The junction had 1 base not matched to a gene; V was cut back by 4 bases and J by 6 bases. The DNA of the CDR3 is TGTGCCAGCAGCTCGGGACTAGCGGGAGGCAATGAGCAGTTCTTC. The encoded protein is CASSSGLAGGNEQFF. The entire variable domain, with the rest obtained from reference TRBV7-3 and TRBJ2-1, is as follows: GAGVSQTPSNKVTEKGKYVELRCDPISGHTALYWYRQSLGQGPEFLIYFQGTGAADDSGLPNDRFFAVRPEGSVSTLKIQRTERGDSAVYLCASSSGLAGGNEQFFGPGTRLTVL.

J is TRBJ2-2 and V is TRBV7-8; tentatively, D is TRBD2 (5 bases). The CDR3 spans 15 residues. Germline CDR1 and CDR2: SGHVS and FQNEAQ. Trimming left V 8 bases short and J 0 bases short, with 13 bases between. The CDR3 protein is CASPSWGANTGELFF. The DNA of the CDR3 is TGTGCCAGCCCCTCGTGGGGAGCGAACACCGGGGAGCTGTTTTTT.

The V gene is TRBV10-3, the J gene TRBJ2-3; 10 nucleotides match TRBD2. J was trimmed by 2 bases and V by 6 bases; bases with no gene match: 5. This CDR3 region has 15 residues. CDR1 and CDR2 from the germline V gene are ENHRY and SYGVKD. The CDR3 sequence is CAIRRTSGDTDTQYF. Here the CDR3 DNA reads TGTGCCATCAGGAGAACTAGCGGGGACACAGATACGCAGTATTTT.

V gene TRBV9 combines with J gene TRBJ2-3; TRBD2 matches at 7 bases. Trimming removed 1 base from V and 4 bases from J; junction bases left unmatched: 21. The CDR3 has 20 residues. The germline V gene encodes CDR1 SGDLS and CDR2 YYNGEE. In DNA, the CDR3 is TGTGCCAGCAGCGTATTTTCTCGTGAAGAAGGACTAGACCCCCCAGATACGCAGTATTTT. This translates into CASSVFSREEGLDPPDTQYF.

The J gene is TRBJ2-7, the V gene TRBV25-1; TRBD1 aligns across 7 bases. This CDR3 has 14 residues. V lost 4 bases, J lost 3 bases, and 6 bases stayed unmatched. CDR1 and CDR2 (germline): MGHDK, SYGVNS. CDR3 in DNA: TGTGCCAGCAGTGGACACAGGGGATACTACGAGCAGTACTTC. As protein: CASSGHRGYYEQYF.

This clone appeared once. This chain connects TRBV19 to TRBJ2-5, with D possibly being TRBD2 (6 bases). Germline V gives CDR1 LNHDA, CDR2 SQIVND (reference sequence). The CDR3 runs to 15 residues. V was cut by 5 bases and J by 1 base, with 14 bases left in between. CDR3 amino acids: CASSPMGLLQETQYF. The CDR3 bases are TGTGCCAGTAGTCCAATGGGACTCCTCCAAGAGACCCAGTACTTC.

This clone occurred a few times. V is TRBV6-4 and J is TRBJ1-2; D unresolved. Per the germline V gene, CDR1 is MRHNA and CDR2 is SNTAGT. V was trimmed by 5 bases and J by 5 bases, leaving 18 bases between them. This CDR3 is built from 15 residues. This CDR3 reads CASSLDYRSGYGYTF. CDR3 nucleotide sequence: TGTGCCAGCAGTCTGGACTACCGATCGGGGTATGGCTACACCTTC.

This chain uses TRBV9 with TRBJ2-7, with 13 bases fitting TRBD2. Germline lookup yields CDR1 SGDLS and CDR2 YYNGEE. The CDR3 has 19 amino acids. The V and J ends lost 0 bases and 5 bases, in that order; junction bases with no gene match: 14. CDR3 in amino acids: CASSVGGTSGIINVNEQYF. CDR3 coding DNA: TGTGCCAGCAGCGTAGGTGGGACTAGCGGGATTATTAACGTCAACGAGCAGTACTTC.

V and J are TRBV7-9 and TRBJ2-1; TRBD2 matches 8 bases. Germline V gene lookup returns CDR1 SEHNR and CDR2 FQNEAQ (reference sequence). Trimming took 2 bases from V and 0 from J; bases not matched to a gene: 3. The CDR3 consists of 16 residues. The chain's CDR3 is CASSLYRGGSYNEQFF. The DNA of the CDR3 is TGTGCCAGCAGCTTATATCGGGGGGGCTCCTACAATGAGCAGTTCTTC.

The V gene is TRBV4-3, the J gene TRBJ2-2, with 9 bases that match TRBD2. Germline CDR1 is LGHNA and CDR2 is YSLEER. The V segment lost 3 bases and the J segment 5 bases; nucleotides outside the gene matches: 13. The CDR3 spans 18 residues. The CDR3 DNA sequence: TGCGCCAGCAGCCAGAATCTAGCGGGACTAGGTTTTACCGGGGAGCTGTTTTTT. Translation gives CASSQNLAGLGFTGELFF.

This chain links TRBV11-2 with TRBJ2-7, with 9 bases matching TRBD1. The germline gives CDR1 SGHAT, CDR2 FQNNGV. Losses at the gene ends were 4 bases for V and 5 bases for J; bases not matched to a gene: 6. This CDR3 comprises 14 residues. The DNA for the CDR3 is TGTGCCAGCAGCTCCCGGGACAGGGTCGACGAGCAGTACTTC. Amino acid sequence: CASSSRDRVDEQYF.

The chain couples TRBV7-9 to TRBJ2-2; 10 bases line up with TRBD1. The CDR3 covers 19 residues. V was pared by 0 bases and J by 3 bases, with 10 bases of the junction left unmatched. Germline CDR1 reads SEHNR; CDR2 reads FQNEAQ (reference sequence). The CDR3 region has the DNA TGTGCCAGCAGCTTAGCAGGTGTGGGACAGGGGCAATACACCGGGGAGCTGTTTTTT. This encodes CASSLAGVGQGQYTGELFF.

This clone was seen only a few times. CDR3 region: CASSPLQGNQPQHF. Written as DNA, the CDR3 is TGTGCCAGCAGCCCCCTCCAGGGGAATCAGCCCCAGCATTTT. This chain uses TRBV28 with TRBJ1-5, with D perhaps TRBD1 (6 bases). Trimming removed 6 bases at V and 4 bases at J, with 13 bases between. There are 14 residues in the CDR3. The V gene's germline CDR1 is MDHEN and CDR2 SYDVKM.

This CDR3 reads CASSLTASNTEAFF. The DNA of the CDR3 is TGTGCCAGCAGCTTGACAGCCTCGAACACTGAAGCTTTCTTT. The chain links TRBV28 to TRBJ1-1; maybe TRBD1 (5 bases). The germline V gene encodes CDR1 MDHEN and CDR2 SYDVKM. Trimming cost V 6 bases and J 1 base, with 12 bases left between them. The CDR3 contains 14 residues.

This chain uses TRBV9 with TRBJ1-2, with 9 bases identical to TRBD1. The CDR3 totals 14 residues. The V and J ends lost 4 bases and 2 bases, in that order; junction bases with no gene match: 3. Per the germline V gene, CDR1 is SGDLS and CDR2 is YYNGEE. The CDR3 DNA reads TGTGCCAGCAGCCACAGGGGGCAAAACTATGGCTACACCTTC. Its translation is CASSHRGQNYGYTF. Variable domain in full (rest from reference TRBV9 and TRBJ1-2): DSGVTQTPKHLITATGQRVTLRCSPRSGDLSVYWYQQSLDQGLQFLIQYYNGEERAKGNILERFSAQQFPDLHSELNLSSLELGDSALYFCASSHRGQNYGYTFGSGTRLTVV.

The chain has TRBV5-5 and TRBJ2-7; 9 bases map to TRBD2. From germline, CDR1 is SGHKS and CDR2 YYEKEE (reference sequence). The CDR3 has 19 residues. V gave up 1 base and J gave up 1 base; unmatched junction bases: 15. Written as DNA, the CDR3 is TGTGCCAGCAGCTTGTCCCCTAGCGGGGCCTTTCGATATTCCTACGAGCAGTACTTC. Its protein is CASSLSPSGAFRYSYEQYF. The full variable domain, with the rest looked up from reference TRBV5-5 and TRBJ2-7, is DAGVTQSPTHLIKTRGQQVTLRCSPISGHKSVSWYQQVLGQGPQFIFQYYEKEERGRGNFPDRFSARQFPNYSSELNVNALLLGDSALYLCASSLSPSGAFRYSYEQYFGPGTRLTVT.

This clone came up a few times. The sample carries other DNA sequences with the same CDR3. The chain employs TRBV29-1 and TRBJ1-5; D gene ambiguous. Looked up from germline, CDR1 is SQVTM and CDR2 is ANQGSEA. Trimming cost V 3 bases and J 0 bases, with 6 bases left between them. This CDR3 contains 13 residues. CDR3: CSVEWGSNQPQHF. Written as DNA, the CDR3 is TGCAGCGTTGAGTGGGGTAGCAATCAGCCCCAGCATTTT.

The rearrangement links TRBV19 to TRBJ2-1, with 14 bases identical to TRBD2. The V segment lost 4 bases and the J segment 5 bases; nucleotides outside the gene matches: 7. Germline values: CDR1 LNHDA, CDR2 SQIVND (reference sequence). CDR3 length: 17 amino acids. The CDR3 bases are TGTGCCAGTAGTACCGCGACTAGCGGGAGGGTCAACAATGAGCAGTTCTTC. Protein: CASSTATSGRVNNEQFF.

This chain uses TRBV6-1 with TRBJ1-2; D remains unclear. The V gene lost 10 bases and the J gene lost 7 bases, with 10 bases spanning the gap. The germline V gene has CDR1 MNHNS and CDR2 SASEGT. This CDR3 has 10 amino acids. CDR3: CATFTGGYTF. For the CDR3, the DNA is TGTGCCACCTTTACCGGTGGCTACACCTTC.

The V and J genes are TRBV5-8 and TRBJ1-3, with 7 positions matching TRBD1. After removal of 3 bases from V and 4 bases from J, the junction contained 7 bases not matched to a gene. CDR1 is SGHTS, CDR2 YDEGEE, per germline. There are 15 residues in the CDR3. Written as DNA, the CDR3 is TGTGCCAGCAGCTATCGGACAGGTTGGGGAAACACCATATATTTT. This codes for CASSYRTGWGNTIYF.

Comments on this clone: Other DNA sequences in the same sample also yield this CDR3. This chain joins TRBV7-9 and TRBJ1-1; D remains ambiguous. V was trimmed by 5 bases and J by 1 base, leaving 11 bases between them. There are 14 residues in the CDR3. Germline lookup yields CDR1 SEHNR and CDR2 FQNEAQ (reference sequence). The chain's CDR3 is CASSLPGPNTEAFF. The CDR3 DNA sequence: TGTGCCAGCAGCCTCCCCGGACCGAACACTGAAGCTTTCTTT. Together with reference TRBV7-9 and TRBJ1-1, the CDR3 gives the full variable domain: DTGVSQNPRHKITKRGQNVTFRCDPISEHNRLYWYRQTLGQGPEFLTYFQNEAQLEKSRLLSDRFSAERPKGSFSTLEIQRTEQGDSAMYLCASSLPGPNTEAFFGQGTRLTVV.

The chain links TRBV12-5 to TRBJ2-1; 10 bases map to TRBD2. The length of the CDR3 is 16 residues. V lost 1 base, J lost 10 bases, and 10 bases stayed unmatched. CDR1 is LGHNT and CDR2 is FRNRAP in the germline V gene. CDR3 protein: CASGLGLSGRYGEQFF. CDR3 sequence (DNA): TGTGCTAGTGGTTTGGGCCTTAGCGGGAGGTACGGAGAGCAGTTCTTC.

This chain uses TRBV11-2 with TRBJ2-7, with TRBD2 matching 9 bases. The CDR3 consists of 15 residues. V lost 5 bases and J lost 4; bases outside the gene matches: 9. Germline lookup yields CDR1 SGHAT and CDR2 FQNNGV. The CDR3 bases are TGTGCCAGCAGCCTTAGCGGGAGCGGATATTACGAGCAGTACTTC. Translation: CASSLSGSGYYEQYF. The whole variable domain, filled in from reference TRBV11-2 and TRBJ2-7, reads EAGVAQSPRYKIIEKRQSVAFWCNPISGHATLYWYQQILGQGPKLLIQFQNNGVVDDSQLPKDRFSAERLKGVDSTLKIQPAKLEDSAVYLCASSLSGSGYYEQYFGPGTRLTVT.

Worth noting for this clone: The same CDR3 can be traced to other DNA sequences in this sample. The chain couples TRBV28 to TRBJ2-7; 11 bases fit TRBD2. J lost 3 bases, V lost 2 bases, and 0 bases had no gene match. CDR1 and CDR2 from the germline V gene are MDHEN and SYDVKM. The CDR3 has 14 amino acids. The CDR3 DNA is TGTGCCAGCAGTTTAGGACTAGCGGGCTACGAGCAGTACTTC. This translates into CASSLGLAGYEQYF.

Details on this clone: Other DNA sequences of this sample code for an identical CDR3. The chain links TRBV7-6 to TRBJ1-3; a possible D gene is TRBD1 (5 bases). With 5 bases removed from V and 1 base from J, the gap between germline ends came to 9 bases. This CDR3 is 14 amino acids long. Germline V gene lookup returns CDR1 SGHVS and CDR2 FNYEAQ. CDR3 sequence: CASSPRGSGNTIYF. DNA of the CDR3: TGTGCCAGCAGCCCCCGGGGGTCTGGAAACACCATATATTTT.

The chain links TRBV7-3 to TRBJ2-2; 8 bases line up with TRBD2. V lost 6 bases to trimming and J lost 1 base; unmatched junction nucleotides: 4. Germline CDR1 SGHTA, CDR2 FQGTGA. CDR3 length equals 15 residues. The CDR3 nucleotides are TGTGCCAGCAGTAAGACTAGCGAGAACACCGGGGAGCTGTTTTTT. Protein sequence: CASSKTSENTGELFF.

This clone came up a few times. This specimen includes other DNA sequences encoding the same CDR3. The chain uses TRBV19 and TRBJ2-1; D is uncertain. The CDR3 is 12 residues long. With 2 bases removed from V and 2 bases from J, the gap between germline ends came to 1 base. The germline V gene encodes CDR1 LNHDA and CDR2 SQIVND (reference sequence). DNA of the CDR3: TGTGCCAGTAGTATACCCTACAATGAGCAGTTCTTC. Its translation: CASSIPYNEQFF.